The source of this T cell receptor (beta chain) is a study of shared clonotypes between healthy human individuals (dated by TCRdb to about 2020). Study-wide context: The cohort included a few men and two women between 18 and 49 years of age. The study deeply sequenced blood TCR repertoires of five healthy adults to estimate repertoire size and the extent of clonotype sharing between individuals. Each donor's leukapheresis produced roughly between roughly 0.85 and 10 billion PBMCs. For each donor, CD4 naive and CD4 memory were each given three plates, CD8 naive was given two plates, and CD8 memory was given one plate. To increase sequencing depth and limit assay-specific biases, TCR repertoire library preparation and sequencing were carried out by different laboratories using diverse techniques.

CD8 naive samples consisted of CD45RO-negative cells that were positively selected for CCR7, yielding a CD45RA+CCR7+ population without TemRA cells. Healthy HIV-negative adults with no recently reported acute infections or vaccinations were included as donors. Every donor was a Caucasian adult residing in Nashville, Tennessee, USA. Blood was obtained by leukapheresis, after which PBMCs were separated by Ficoll-Histopaque density gradient centrifugation and cryopreserved in liquid nitrogen vapor phase. Purity and quantity of every magnetically sorted T cell population were checked by analytical flow cytometry. Genomic DNA was isolated from each sorted fraction and quantified by UV absorbance on a Nanodrop 2000c. V was cut back by 0 bases and J by 3 bases, leaving a gap of 12 bases between them. The cysteine opens and the phenylalanine closes a CDR3 of 16 amino acids. Left in the record is the CDR3 DNA by itself, 48 bases read in frame from the first base. Reading the germline V gene (reference sequence) gives CDR1 SGHNT and CDR2 YYREEE.

Note on this clone: The antigen it binds to is not known. Per-base qualities were not stored, and no clone one base away is much larger.

Study-level results and caveats: The genetic and exposure-history diversity represented was limited by the small number of donors. Even with the large sequencing depth, rarefaction of the sorted-subset datasets indicated that sequencing was incomplete. Sharing across several donors was observed for approximately 5% of naive CD4, less than 4% of naive CD8, 2% to 2.5% of memory CD4, and about 0.4% of memory CD8 clonotypes. Pairwise subsampling led to the expectation that sequencing depth would affect the degree of clonotype sharing among donors. Compared with non-shared clonotypes, the clonotypes found in all four sorted-subset donors had higher generation probabilities. Only blood was sampled, and tissue TCR repertoires likely differ from those in blood. Naive subsets generally had larger estimated clonotype richness than memory subsets did.

Using the deep immunoSEQ assay, multiplex PCR amplified TCR CDR3 regions from genomic DNA. Genomic DNA extracted from each cell subset was distributed evenly over all wells of several immunoSEQ 96-well plates, and each plate served as one replicate. For sorted subsets, each replicate PCR was loaded with 150 to 250 ng genomic DNA, equivalent to approximately 27,000 T cell genomes. Purified libraries were measured with a Qubit 3.0 fluorometer, size-checked on a Bioanalyzer 2100, and measured again with the KAPA Library Quantification kit. Each immunoSEQ 96-well plate was sequenced on its own single-read 150-cycle Illumina NextSeq 550 flow cell. As for the original processing: The immunoSEQ output contained only junctional sequences without quality scores, so filtering could not match that applied to full-length reads. Sequences were annotated with PyIR, a Python wrapper for IgBLAST v1.9, using IMGT germline references to assign V/J genes and CDR3. Any read was removed if the V/J assignment was weak (E-value above 1e-6), the CDR3 was missing, or the read contained stop codons, out-of-frame junctions, or ambiguous translated residues. V3J clonotypes were defined as sequences sharing the same inferred V gene, J gene, and CDR3 amino acid sequence. The percentage overlap between two repertoires was calculated by dividing the number of shared unique clonotypes by the size of the smaller repertoire. Richness of each repertoire was evaluated using RTK rarefaction, the Chao1 estimator, and Recon v2.1 estimates of unobserved clonotypes. OLGA was used to compute generation probabilities for all TCRbeta clonotypes that the gDNA method yielded from several donors. Drawn from immuneACCESS, this table holds only the in-frame rearrangements with V and J called that TCRdb kept. Clones are partly lost; checked studies trace under half to an unresolved V gene and leave the rest unexplained. That table supplies the V and J calls and clone size; D and trimming were determined from the DNA. In this sample the table shows some 2,100,000 clones, more than 85% of which occur a single time. The ten largest clonotypes hold about 1.5% of the sample.

Rearrangement joined TRBV5-4 to TRBJ2-2; the D segment might be TRBD1 or TRBD2, since each matches 6 bases. The TCR sequence derives from a young man in good health. Some clones in this sample may be carry-over from other donors' samples. The sequencing sample was made of naive CD8+ T cells from PBMCs. The cell subset or site label for this specimen denotes: CD45RA+CCR7+. The nucleotide sequence is TGTGCCAGCAGCTTGGAGAGGGGGGAGGACACCGGGGAGCTGTTTTTT. This sequence encodes CASSLERGEDTGELFF.